The T cell receptor beta chain under discussion was sequenced for a study of post-analysis software for immune sequencing data (dated by TCRdb to about 2015). Study-level background: Relapsing-remitting, secondary progressive and progressive-relapsing multiple sclerosis were recorded as disease courses, and subtype annotation was lacking for some patients. The patient repertoires were set against 10 or so previously published healthy control repertoires from donors whose ages ranged from roughly 6 to 27 years. A subset of samples was prepared in parallel using single-end sample barcoding, then pooled and co-amplified after Illumina adapter ligation. Overall study results and their limits: The multiple sclerosis patient group was slightly younger than the control group. Normalized Chao1 diversity was significantly lower in multiple sclerosis patients than controls, suggesting substantial peripheral T-cell clonal expansion. Strong co-clustering of samples prepared in the same batch was shown by direct clustering with F measure, prompting a batch-effect correction. Significantly higher frequencies in patients than in controls were found for roughly 5 TRBV segments, including TRBV5-6, TRBV5-1 and TRBV20-1.

The CDR3 goes from the cysteine to the phenylalanine over 17 residues. Here the CDR3 DNA is all that survives: 51 bases in frame from base 1. Trimming removed 4 bases from V and 5 bases from J; the gene matches leave 11 bases unexplained. For CDR1 and CDR2, the germline V gene (reference sequence) lists MNHEY and SMNVEV. To demonstrate the VDJtools post-analysis software, the study profiled TCR beta repertoires from the peripheral blood of about 13 young patients with multiple sclerosis. The multiple sclerosis patients were children and adolescents ranging in age from roughly 6 to 15 years. Details on this clonotype: There is no known antigen for this receptor. No qualities accompany the bases; no much larger clone lies one base away.

The library was built by means of PCR. Sequencing took place on an Illumina HiSeq 2500. To reduce PCR and sequencing biases, unique molecular identifiers were built into the TCR beta cDNA libraries. Roughly 500,000 cDNA molecules were obtained for every 1 to 10 million input T cells, so each molecule roughly corresponded to one T cell. The patient libraries were prepared and sequenced using the same protocol as the earlier healthy control dataset. Within a given batch, samples were prepared together, multiplexed and sequenced on the same HiSeq lane. For the original study's pipeline: MIGEC handled the raw barcoded reads, throwing out single-read molecular identifier groups before consensus assembly and CDR3 extraction. Clonotype tables were post-analysed with VDJtools, normalizing diversity by down-sampling all datasets to the smallest sample size. Repertoire overlap clustering matched CDR3 amino acid but not nucleotide sequences to correct batch-related cross-sample contamination. TCRdb ran its own pipeline on the public reads, namely fastp trimming at Q25 and MiXCR clone calling, and kept in-frame beta chains. Each entry merges the rows of one CDR3 protein and shows their most common DNA and genes. What appears here as the V and J calls and clone size reflects TCRdb's work, not the paper's. The sample profile shows about 820,000 distinct CDR3 sequences; approximately 57% of them were found once. The top ten clonotypes cover about 4.8% of the sample.

This sequence uses TRBV27 and TRBJ2-5; 12 bases in the junction line up with TRBD2. Sequenced: blood. The TCR originated in a girl aged 5-17 years with multiple sclerosis. The base sequence is TGTGCCAGCAGTTCCGGCTTCAGACTAGCGGGGGACGAGACCCAGTACTTC. Its coded protein is CASSSGFRLAGDETQYF.